The clone carrying this TCR beta chain was observed a few times. The data were obtained in a study of CD8 T cells in Susac syndrome. Reverse transcription of about 0.45 to 1 ug RNA was performed with random hexamers. Multiplex PCR with immunoSEQ amplified the TCR beta CDR3 across 54 Vbeta and 13 Jbeta. Each CDR3 protein gets one entry after TCRdb re-called the immunoSEQ multiplex PCR reads with MiXCR. Of under 250,000 distinct CDR3 sequences listed, around 93% are singletons. The source of this sequence is a human donor with multiple sclerosis. The specimen was CD4+ T cells from PBMCs.

Written as DNA, the CDR3 is TGCAGCGTTGAAGACCAACAGGGATCCATCTACGAGCAGTACTTC. It encodes CSVEDQQGSIYEQYF. The V and J genes are TRBV29-1 and TRBJ2-7; possibly TRBD1 for D (6 bases). This CDR3 region has 15 residues. The V end lost 0 bases, the J end lost 3 bases, and 15 bases lay between the germline ends. Germline CDR1 SQVTM, CDR2 ANQGSEA.